The subject of this entry is one T cell receptor (beta chain). Authors' processing steps: Amplification with reference gene primers provided the estimates of nucleated cell counts. The protocol was immunoSEQ multiplex PCR, while the TCRdb copy is restricted to in-frame clones and leaves out a portion. The V and J calls and clone size are taken from that table; D and trimming were inferred from the DNA. The sample holds about 3,700 clones; roughly 70% are singletons and the top ten take roughly 42%. This entry comes from a study of blood T cell repertoires in COVID-19. Study-level information: The study drew acute and convalescent COVID-19 samples from the United States, Italy and Spain. T cells, B-cell-depleted T cells, or PBMCs provided the cDNA or gDNA that served as material.

The CDR3 length is 15 residues. Trimming shortened V by 0 bases and J by 0 bases, and 8 bases separated the two germline ends. Germline assignment: CDR1 SGHRS and CDR2 YFSETQ. Source material: peripheral blood. The gene calls are TRBV5-1 and TRBJ2-3; D may be TRBD2 (6 bases). The TCR originated in a human donor in a cohort sampled during active COVID-19. The CDR3 nucleotides are TGCGCCAGCAGCTTGGTGGCGGGAAGCACAGATACGCAGTATTTT. Residues: CASSLVAGSTDTQYF.